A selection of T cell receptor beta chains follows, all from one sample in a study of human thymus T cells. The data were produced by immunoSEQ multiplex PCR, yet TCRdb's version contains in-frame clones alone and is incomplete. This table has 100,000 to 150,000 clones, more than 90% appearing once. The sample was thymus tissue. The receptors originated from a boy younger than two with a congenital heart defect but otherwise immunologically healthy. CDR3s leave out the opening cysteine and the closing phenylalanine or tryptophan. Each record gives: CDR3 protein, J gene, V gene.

CDR3 protein: ASSPDGRRSLH
J gene: TRBJ1-6
V gene: TRBV4-1

CDR3 protein: ASRPSSGGGYT
J gene: TRBJ1-2
V gene: TRBV14

CDR3 protein: ASSEVRREDTEAF
J gene: TRBJ1-1
V gene: TRBV25-1

CDR3 protein: ASSRNSHVAGGEYNEQF
J gene: TRBJ2-1
V gene: TRBV5-1

CDR3 protein: ASSQGRGTGREKLF
J gene: TRBJ1-4
V gene: TRBV4-1

CDR3 protein: ASSPNDTYEQY
J gene: TRBJ2-7
V gene: TRBV7-3

CDR3 protein: ASSLASWSEKLF
J gene: TRBJ1-4
V gene: TRBV7-2

CDR3 protein: ASSSRLAAGELF
J gene: TRBJ2-2
V gene: TRBV5-6

CDR3 protein: ASTLRGTREKTQY
J gene: TRBJ2-5
V gene: TRBV7-2

CDR3 protein: ASSLGTGSSGNTIY
J gene: TRBJ1-3
V gene: TRBV7-8

CDR3 protein: ASSLRGRPDTEAF
J gene: TRBJ1-1
V gene: TRBV2

CDR3 protein: ASSYSGGAPETQY
J gene: TRBJ2-5
V gene: TRBV6-5

CDR3 protein: ASSERGGYT
J gene: TRBJ1-2
V gene: TRBV19

CDR3 protein: AWDRQGGGELF
J gene: TRBJ2-2
V gene: TRBV30

CDR3 protein: ASSRGGLETQY
J gene: TRBJ2-5
V gene: TRBV28

CDR3 protein: SVEDLLQIGSGNTIY
J gene: TRBJ1-3
V gene: TRBV29-1

CDR3 protein: ASSLRGRQGSLPYEQY
J gene: TRBJ2-7
V gene: TRBV5-1

CDR3 protein: ASTNCLSYEQY
J gene: TRBJ2-7
V gene: TRBV28

CDR3 protein: ASSLQVRGIQY
J gene: TRBJ2-4
V gene: TRBV27

CDR3 protein: ASSLGDRGSLGEQY
J gene: TRBJ2-7
V gene: TRBV7-9

CDR3 protein: ASSLTRGNEQF
J gene: TRBJ2-1
V gene: TRBV27

CDR3 protein: ASSLGVPDLSSYEQY
J gene: TRBJ2-7
V gene: TRBV11-3

CDR3 protein: ASSLAFGESGNTIY
J gene: TRBJ1-3
V gene: TRBV7-2

CDR3 protein: ASSMVGYEQY
J gene: TRBJ2-7
V gene: TRBV19

CDR3 protein: ASSPLRGGRADTQY
J gene: TRBJ2-3
V gene: TRBV4-2

CDR3 protein: ASSKFFGRIYGYT
J gene: TRBJ1-2
V gene: TRBV21-1

CDR3 protein: ASSSGTADSPLH
J gene: TRBJ1-6
V gene: TRBV28

CDR3 protein: ASSQEGSSTDTQY
J gene: TRBJ2-3
V gene: TRBV4-2

CDR3 protein: ASSQDRGAEGNTIY
J gene: TRBJ1-3
V gene: TRBV4-3

CDR3 protein: ASRVYRGDAEAF
J gene: TRBJ1-1
V gene: TRBV7-3

CDR3 protein: ASRSPGQGAYEQY
J gene: TRBJ2-7
V gene: TRBV27

CDR3 protein: ASSQGWLRPLGDTEAF
J gene: TRBJ1-1
V gene: TRBV4-2

CDR3 protein: ASTGDRGITEAF
J gene: TRBJ1-1
V gene: TRBV5-1

CDR3 protein: ASSEGIGTGELF
J gene: TRBJ2-2
V gene: TRBV2

CDR3 protein: ASSPYSYEQY
J gene: TRBJ2-7
V gene: TRBV28

CDR3 protein: ASSLVAREGVREQF
J gene: TRBJ2-1
V gene: TRBV11-2

CDR3 protein: ASRDGTPLRDTQY
J gene: TRBJ2-3
V gene: TRBV6-1

CDR3 protein: AWSTGQGQTQY
J gene: TRBJ2-5
V gene: TRBV30

CDR3 protein: ASSLVGVQGYQETQY
J gene: TRBJ2-5
V gene: TRBV7-9

CDR3 protein: SPGRDTEAF
J gene: TRBJ1-1
V gene: TRBV20-1

CDR3 protein: ASSQEGLRPHNQPQH
J gene: TRBJ1-5
V gene: TRBV4-2

CDR3 protein: ASSAQGTPGLSSYNEQF
J gene: TRBJ2-1
V gene: TRBV18

CDR3 protein: SVPLGPEAF
J gene: TRBJ1-1
V gene: TRBV20-1

CDR3 protein: ASSEKAGAHSYEQY
J gene: TRBJ2-7
V gene: TRBV2

CDR3 protein: ASRQATGTEF
J gene: TRBJ2-1
V gene: TRBV5-4

CDR3 protein: ASSTREDEQF
J gene: TRBJ2-1
V gene: TRBV27